Listed below are T cell receptor beta chains from one sample, sequenced in a study of cytomegalovirus exposure and HLA in healthy donors. The repertoire was sequenced with immunoSEQ multiplex PCR; TCRdb's copy has only in-frame clones and lacks some. The sample contains 250,000 or so clones, 80% to 95% of which appear only once. The sample was PBMCs. The receptor set was obtained from a girl aged 2 to 9 in good health and CMV-seronegative. CDR3s include the opening cysteine and the closing phenylalanine or tryptophan. D genes are given only for firm matches. Not every row has a clone size; where given, it reads once, few, many or a size class.

J,V,size,D,DNA,CDR3
TRBJ1-6,TRBV27,once,TRBD1,TGTGCCAGCAGTTTGGGGACAGGGCTCCCGAGTTCACCCCTCCACTTT,CASSLGTGLPSSPLHF
TRBJ1-2,TRBV29-1,-,-,TGCAGCGTTGTTGAAGGGGACTATGGCTACACCTTC,CSVVEGDYGYTF
TRBJ2-5,TRBV10-2,-,TRBD2,TGCGCCAGCAGTGAGGTAGCGGGGGGGACGTACCAAGAGACCCAGTACTTC,CASSEVAGGTYQETQYF
TRBJ2-7,TRBV13,-,-,TGTGCCAGCAGTTCCGCGACAGAGCAGTACTTC,CASSSATEQYF
TRBJ1-1,TRBV21-1,-,-,TGTGCCAGCAGCTCAGACACGTGGACTGAAGCTTTCTTT,CASSSDTWTEAFF
TRBJ2-7,TRBV7-2,-,TRBD1,TGTGCCAGCAGCCGCCCACAGGGGTTCTCCTACGAGCAGTACTTC,CASSRPQGFSYEQYF
TRBJ1-1,TRBV28,-,-,TGTGCCAGCAGTTTTAGCGGGACATCCCCAATGAACACTGAAGCTTTCTTT,CASSFSGTSPMNTEAFF
TRBJ1-2,TRBV19,-,-,TGTGCCAGTAGTATGGGCGCCCCGGACAGACTTAACTATGGCTACACCTTC,CASSMGAPDRLNYGYTF
TRBJ1-2,TRBV19,-,-,TGTGCCAGTAGTATTATCCCCAGCTATGGCTACACCTTC,CASSIIPSYGYTF
TRBJ2-5,TRBV5-6,-,TRBD1,TGTGCCAGCAGCCGGACAGGGATCGGGGAGACCCAGTACTTC,CASSRTGIGETQYF
TRBJ1-6,TRBV18,-,-,TGTGCCAGCTCACCACCGGGGCAGCCCCCCAATTCACCCCTCCACTTT,CASSPPGQPPNSPLHF
TRBJ1-6,TRBV27,once,-,TGTGCCAGCAGCCAGGGGTACTCCTATAATTCACCCCTCCACTTT,CASSQGYSYNSPLHF
TRBJ2-5,TRBV6-5,-,TRBD1,TGTGCCAGCAGGACAGGGAGAGAGACCCAGTACTTC,CASRTGRETQYF
TRBJ1-4,TRBV19,-,-,TGTGCCAGTAGATCGACGGGGGGCGGTGAAAAACTGTTTTTT,CASRSTGGGEKLFF
TRBJ2-1,TRBV6-6,-,-,TGTGCCAGCAGTGACAGAGCCTACAATGAGCAGTTCTTC,CASSDRAYNEQFF
TRBJ2-5,TRBV6-1,-,TRBD2,TGTGCCAGCAGTGAACCGTTCATAGCGGGGGGTTACCAAGAGACCCAGTACTTC,CASSEPFIAGGYQETQYF
TRBJ2-5,TRBV5-1,-,TRBD2,TGCGCCAGCAGCTTAGACCGGACTAGCGGGGCGCATCGAACCCAGTACTTC,CASSLDRTSGAHRTQYF
TRBJ2-7,TRBV9,-,-,TGTGCCAGCAGCGTAGCCCAGGCCCCTACCTACGAGCAGTACTTC,CASSVAQAPTYEQYF
TRBJ2-3,TRBV13,-,TRBD2,TGTGCCAGCAGCTTAGGCCCAGGACTAGCGGGGGGGGTAAGACCAGATACGCAGTATTTT,CASSLGPGLAGGVRPDTQYF
TRBJ1-2,TRBV5-6,-,-,TGTGCCAGCAGCTCAGGTTTCTATGGCTACACCTTC,CASSSGFYGYTF
TRBJ2-7,TRBV7-9,-,-,TGTGCCAGCAGCTTTACCTACGAGCAGTACTTC,CASSFTYEQYF
TRBJ1-2,TRBV5-6,-,-,TGTGCCAGCGAGGGAGACTATGGCTACACCTTC,CASEGDYGYTF
TRBJ1-2,TRBV7-8,-,-,TGTGCCAGCAGTCAAAGAAATCGGGAATATGGTGGCTACACCTTC,CASSQRNREYGGYTF
TRBJ1-2,TRBV10-3,once,-,TGTGCCATCAGTGAGGAGGGAGTGGCTAACTATGGCTACACCTTC,CAISEEGVANYGYTF
TRBJ1-6,TRBV10-3,-,-,TGTGCCACCACAAGGGACACCTATAATTCACCCCTCCACTTT,CATTRDTYNSPLHF
TRBJ2-3,TRBV27,few,TRBD2,TGTGCCAGCAGCGGACTAGCGGGGACAGATACGCAGTATTTT,CASSGLAGTDTQYF
TRBJ2-3,TRBV13,-,TRBD2,TGTGCCAGCAGTCTAGCGGGGGGGCCCACAGATACGCAGTATTTT,CASSLAGGPTDTQYF
TRBJ1-1,TRBV4-1,-,-,TGCGCCAGCAGCCAAGGTGGACACAGGAACACTGAAGCTTTCTTT,CASSQGGHRNTEAFF
TRBJ2-7,TRBV5-6,-,-,TGTGCCAGCACTGAAGGAGGGGTATACGAGCAGTACTTC,CASTEGGVYEQYF
TRBJ1-6,TRBV19,-,-,TGTGCCAGTAGTATACACTCCTATAATTCACCCCTCCACTTT,CASSIHSYNSPLHF
TRBJ2-1,TRBV7-6,-,-,TGTGCCAGCTCACGGTTTGCAGGGTACAATGAGCAGTTCTTC,CASSRFAGYNEQFF
TRBJ1-2,TRBV5-4,-,-,TGTGCCAGCAGCCCTATAAACACAGGGATTGAGGGCTACACCTTC,CASSPINTGIEGYTF
TRBJ2-1,TRBV15,-,-,TGTGCCACCAGCAGAGAAGCGCTAGCCCTCAATGAGCAGTTCTTC,CATSREALALNEQFF
TRBJ1-6,TRBV5-5,-,TRBD1,TGTGCCAGCAGCTCCCTGGGGACAGGGGATTCACCCCTCCACTTT,CASSSLGTGDSPLHF
TRBJ2-3,TRBV5-1,once,TRBD2,TGCGCCAGCAGCTTGGGACATAGCGGGGGGCCCCCGGATACGCAGTATTTT,CASSLGHSGGPPDTQYF
TRBJ2-1,TRBV7-9,-,TRBD2,TGTGCCAGCAGCTTAGAGACCCTGACTAGCGGGGACAATGAGCAGTTCTTC,CASSLETLTSGDNEQFF
TRBJ2-7,TRBV14,-,-,TGTGCCAGCAGCCAAATGACAGCACCCCCCCTCGAGCAGTACTTC,CASSQMTAPPLEQYF
TRBJ2-7,TRBV30,-,-,TGTGCCTGGAGTCTCGGGACTCTCGACGAGCAGTACTTC,CAWSLGTLDEQYF
TRBJ1-2,TRBV30,-,TRBD1,TGTGCCTGGAGCTCTTCGGGACAGCCTAATGGCTACACCTTC,CAWSSSGQPNGYTF
TRBJ1-1,TRBV10-3,-,-,TGTGCCATCAGTGGGGATCCTCAGGGCAAGAACACTGAAGCTTTCTTT,CAISGDPQGKNTEAFF
TRBJ1-1,TRBV27,-,-,TGTGCCAGCAGTCCCCTAGGAATGCTGAACACTGAAGCTTTCTTT,CASSPLGMLNTEAFF
TRBJ2-5,TRBV6-5,-,TRBD1,TGTGCCAGCAGTCCCGGGACAGGGAGAGAGACCCAGTACTTC,CASSPGTGRETQYF
TRBJ2-1,TRBV11-1,-,-,TGTGCCAGCAGCTTAGTTTCGGCGGGATTGGGTGAGCAGTTCTTC,CASSLVSAGLGEQFF
TRBJ2-3,TRBV10-3,-,-,TGTGCCATCAGTGATACAGTGGCCCCCACAGATACGCAGTATTTT,CAISDTVAPTDTQYF
TRBJ2-1,TRBV7-3,-,TRBD2,TGTGCCAGCAGCCATGACTCTAGCGGGGGGTACAATGAGCAGTTCTTC,CASSHDSSGGYNEQFF
TRBJ1-3,TRBV28,-,-,TGTGCCAGCACACGACATTCTGAGTACACCATATATTTT,CASTRHSEYTIYF
TRBJ1-2,TRBV27,-,TRBD1,TGTGCCAGCAGTGACGGGACAGGGTCTGGCTACACCTTC,CASSDGTGSGYTF
TRBJ2-1,TRBV30,-,TRBD2,TGTGCCTGGAGTTCTTCCCCTCTAGCGGGAGGAGGAATGTCCCCCTACAATGAGCAGTTCTTC,CAWSSSPLAGGGMSPYNEQFF
TRBJ2-7,TRBV6-5,-,-,TGTGCCAGCAAGAGCTCCTACGAGCAGTACTTC,CASKSSYEQYF
TRBJ1-1,TRBV19,-,-,TGTGCCAGTAGTCCTACGAGTAACACTGAAGCTTTCTTT,CASSPTSNTEAFF
TRBJ1-1,TRBV29-1,-,TRBD1,TGCAGCGTTGGGGACAGGGCGGAATCTGAAGCTTTCTTT,CSVGDRAESEAFF
TRBJ2-1,TRBV5-1,-,-,TGCGCCAGCAGCTTTATCCCGACGGGCTACAATGAGCAGTTCTTC,CASSFIPTGYNEQFF
TRBJ2-3,TRBV6-5,once,-,TGTGCCAGCAGGGGGCTGTCCACAGATACGCAGTATTTT,CASRGLSTDTQYF
TRBJ1-2,TRBV28,-,-,TGTGCCAGCAGTTTGGTAGGGGCCAATGGCTACACCTTC,CASSLVGANGYTF
TRBJ1-3,TRBV13,few,-,TGTGCCAGCAGCTTCAGGTTCGTCGGAAACACCATATATTTT,CASSFRFVGNTIYF